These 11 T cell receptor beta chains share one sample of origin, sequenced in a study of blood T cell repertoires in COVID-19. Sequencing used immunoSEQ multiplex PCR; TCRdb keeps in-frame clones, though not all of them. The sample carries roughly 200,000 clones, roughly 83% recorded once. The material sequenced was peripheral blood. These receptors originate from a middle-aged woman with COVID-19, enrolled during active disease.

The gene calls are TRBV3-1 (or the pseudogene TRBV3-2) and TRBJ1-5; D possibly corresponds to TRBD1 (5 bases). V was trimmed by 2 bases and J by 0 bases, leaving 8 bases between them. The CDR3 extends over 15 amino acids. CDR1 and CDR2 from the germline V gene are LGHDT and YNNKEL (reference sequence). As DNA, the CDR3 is TGTGCCAGCAGCCAAACGGGGGATAGCAATCAGCCCCAGCATTTT. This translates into CASSQTGDSNQPQHF.

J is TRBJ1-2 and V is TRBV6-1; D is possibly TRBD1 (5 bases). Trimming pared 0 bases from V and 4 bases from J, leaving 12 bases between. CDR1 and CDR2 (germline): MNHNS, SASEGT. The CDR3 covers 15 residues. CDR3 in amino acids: CASSEAQRGSYGYTF. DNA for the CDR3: TGTGCCAGCAGTGAAGCGCAAAGGGGCTCCTATGGCTACACCTTC.

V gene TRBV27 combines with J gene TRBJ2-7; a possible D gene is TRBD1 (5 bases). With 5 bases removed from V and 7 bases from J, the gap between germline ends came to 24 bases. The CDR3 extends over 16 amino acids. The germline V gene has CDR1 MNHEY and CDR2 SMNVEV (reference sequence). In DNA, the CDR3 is TGTGCCAGCAGTGGCAGACAGTCGCGACATCCTTGGGAGCAGTACTTC. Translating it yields CASSGRQSRHPWEQYF.

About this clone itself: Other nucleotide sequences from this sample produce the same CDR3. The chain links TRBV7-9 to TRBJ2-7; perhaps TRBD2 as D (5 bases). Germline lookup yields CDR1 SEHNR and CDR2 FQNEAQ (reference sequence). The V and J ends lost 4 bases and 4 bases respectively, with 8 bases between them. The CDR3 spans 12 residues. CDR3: CASSSTGYEQYF. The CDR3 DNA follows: TGTGCCAGCAGCTCCACGGGGTACGAGCAGTACTTC.

CDR3 sequence: CASSLVFQNYGYTF. The CDR3 bases are TGCGCCAGCAGCTTGGTGTTCCAGAACTATGGCTACACCTTC. This chain links TRBV5-1 with TRBJ1-2, with D uncertain. There are 14 residues in the CDR3. With 0 bases removed from V and 2 bases from J, the gap between germline ends came to 8 bases. CDR1 is SGHRS and CDR2 is YFSETQ in the germline V gene.

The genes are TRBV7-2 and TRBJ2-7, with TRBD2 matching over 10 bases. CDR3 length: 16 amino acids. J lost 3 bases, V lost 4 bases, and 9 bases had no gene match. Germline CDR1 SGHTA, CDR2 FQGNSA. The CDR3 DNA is TGTGCCAGCAGCTCTGCGGGACTAGCGACGGACTACGAGCAGTACTTC. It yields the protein CASSSAGLATDYEQYF. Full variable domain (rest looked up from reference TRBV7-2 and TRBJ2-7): GAGVSQSPSNKVTEKGKDVELRCDPISGHTALYWYRQSLGQGLEFLIYFQGNSAPDKSGLPSDRFSAERTGGSVSTLTIQRTQQEDSAVYLCASSSAGLATDYEQYFGPGTRLTVT.

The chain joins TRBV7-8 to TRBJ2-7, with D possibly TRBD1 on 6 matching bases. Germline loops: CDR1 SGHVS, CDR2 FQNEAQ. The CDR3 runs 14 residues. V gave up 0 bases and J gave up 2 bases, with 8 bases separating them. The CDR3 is CASSLAWTAYEQYF. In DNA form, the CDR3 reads TGTGCCAGCAGCTTAGCCTGGACAGCCTACGAGCAGTACTTC.

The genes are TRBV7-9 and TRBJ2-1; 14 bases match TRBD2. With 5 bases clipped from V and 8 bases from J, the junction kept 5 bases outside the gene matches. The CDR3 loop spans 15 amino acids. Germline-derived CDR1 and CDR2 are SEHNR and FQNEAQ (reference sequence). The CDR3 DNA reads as TGTGCCAGCAGCCCCCCGGGACTAGCGGGAGATGAGCAGTTCTTC. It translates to CASSPPGLAGDEQFF.

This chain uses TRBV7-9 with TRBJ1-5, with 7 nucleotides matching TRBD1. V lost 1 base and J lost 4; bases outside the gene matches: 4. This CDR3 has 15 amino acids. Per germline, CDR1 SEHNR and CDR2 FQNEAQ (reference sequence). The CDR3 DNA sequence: TGTGCCAGCAGCTTAGAAGGGGGCGTTAATCAGCCCCAGCATTTT. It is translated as CASSLEGGVNQPQHF.

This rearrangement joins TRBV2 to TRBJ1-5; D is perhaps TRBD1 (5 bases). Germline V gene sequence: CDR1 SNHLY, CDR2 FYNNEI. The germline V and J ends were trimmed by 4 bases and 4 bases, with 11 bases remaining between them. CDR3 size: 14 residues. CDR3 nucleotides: TGTGCCAGCAGTGTGGGGCGGCCTAATCAGCCCCAGCATTTT. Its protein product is CASSVGRPNQPQHF. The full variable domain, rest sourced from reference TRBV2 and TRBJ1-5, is EPEVTQTPSHQVTQMGQEVILRCVPISNHLYFYWYRQILGQKVEFLVSFYNNEISEKSEIFDDQFSVERPDGSNFTLKIRSTKLEDSAMYFCASSVGRPNQPQHFGDGTRLSIL.

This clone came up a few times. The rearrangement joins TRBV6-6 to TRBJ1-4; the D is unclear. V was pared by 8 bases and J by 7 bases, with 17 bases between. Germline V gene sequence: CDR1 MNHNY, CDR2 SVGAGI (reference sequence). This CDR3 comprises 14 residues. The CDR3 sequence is CASPTGVGGEKLFF. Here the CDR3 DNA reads TGTGCCAGCCCTACGGGCGTTGGAGGTGAAAAACTGTTTTTT.